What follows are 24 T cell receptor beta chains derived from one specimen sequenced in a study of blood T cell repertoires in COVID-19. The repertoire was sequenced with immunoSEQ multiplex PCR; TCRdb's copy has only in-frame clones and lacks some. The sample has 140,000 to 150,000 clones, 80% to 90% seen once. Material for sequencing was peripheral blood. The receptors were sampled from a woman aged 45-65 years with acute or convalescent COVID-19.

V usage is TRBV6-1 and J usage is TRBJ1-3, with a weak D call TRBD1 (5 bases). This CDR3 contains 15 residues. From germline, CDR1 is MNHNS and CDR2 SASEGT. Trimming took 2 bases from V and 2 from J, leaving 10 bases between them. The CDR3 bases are TGTGCCAGCAGTGAACGGGGGATCGCTGGAAACACCATATATTTT. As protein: CASSERGIAGNTIYF.

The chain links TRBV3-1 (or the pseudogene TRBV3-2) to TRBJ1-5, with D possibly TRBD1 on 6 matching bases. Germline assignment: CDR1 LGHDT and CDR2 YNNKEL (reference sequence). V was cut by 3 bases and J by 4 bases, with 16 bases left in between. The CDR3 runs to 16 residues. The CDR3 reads CASSQGATALNQPQHF. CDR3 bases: TGTGCCAGCAGCCAGGGGGCGACAGCTTTAAATCAGCCCCAGCATTTT.

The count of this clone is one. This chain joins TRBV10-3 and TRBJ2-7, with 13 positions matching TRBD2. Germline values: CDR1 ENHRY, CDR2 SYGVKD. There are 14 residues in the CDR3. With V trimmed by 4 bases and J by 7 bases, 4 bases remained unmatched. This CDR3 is CAISGTSGGEEQYF. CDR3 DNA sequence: TGTGCCATCAGTGGGACTAGCGGGGGTGAAGAGCAGTACTTC.

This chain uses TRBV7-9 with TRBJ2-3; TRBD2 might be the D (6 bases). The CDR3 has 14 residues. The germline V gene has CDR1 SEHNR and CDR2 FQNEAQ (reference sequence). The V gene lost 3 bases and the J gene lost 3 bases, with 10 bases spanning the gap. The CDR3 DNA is TGTGCCAGCAGCTTGCGGGAAAGGACAGATACGCAGTATTTT. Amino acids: CASSLRERTDTQYF.

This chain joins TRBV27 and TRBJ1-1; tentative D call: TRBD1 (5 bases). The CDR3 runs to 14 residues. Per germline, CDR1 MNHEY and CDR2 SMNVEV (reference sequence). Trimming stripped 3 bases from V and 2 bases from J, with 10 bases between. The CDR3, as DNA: TGTGCCAGCAGTTTGAGGTGGGGCAACACTGAAGCTTTCTTT. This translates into CASSLRWGNTEAFF.

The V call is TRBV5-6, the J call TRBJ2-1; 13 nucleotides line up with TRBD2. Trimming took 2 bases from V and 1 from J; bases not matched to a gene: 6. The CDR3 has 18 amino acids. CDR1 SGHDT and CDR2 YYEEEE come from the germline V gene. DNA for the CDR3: TGTGCCAGCAGCTTACGGACTAGCGGGGGAGGGTCCTACAATGAGCAGTTCTTC. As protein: CASSLRTSGGGSYNEQFF.

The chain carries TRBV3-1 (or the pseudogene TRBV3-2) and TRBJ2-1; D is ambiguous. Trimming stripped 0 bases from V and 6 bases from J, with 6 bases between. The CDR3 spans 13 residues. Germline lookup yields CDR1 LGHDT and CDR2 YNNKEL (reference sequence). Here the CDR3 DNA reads TGTGCCAGCAGCCAAGAAATAGCCAATGAGCAGTTCTTC. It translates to CASSQEIANEQFF.

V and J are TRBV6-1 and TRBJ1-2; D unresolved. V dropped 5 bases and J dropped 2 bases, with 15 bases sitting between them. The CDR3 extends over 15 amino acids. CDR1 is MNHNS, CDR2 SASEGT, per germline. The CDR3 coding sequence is TGTGCCAGCAGTTCGCCCGCGGAGAACAACTATGGCTACACCTTC. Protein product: CASSSPAENNYGYTF.

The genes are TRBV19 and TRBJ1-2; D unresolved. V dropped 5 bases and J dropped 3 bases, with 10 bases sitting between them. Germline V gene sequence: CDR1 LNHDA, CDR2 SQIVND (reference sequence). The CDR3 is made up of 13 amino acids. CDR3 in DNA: TGTGCCAGTAGTCCGCAGGTTGACTATGGCTACACCTTC. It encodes CASSPQVDYGYTF.

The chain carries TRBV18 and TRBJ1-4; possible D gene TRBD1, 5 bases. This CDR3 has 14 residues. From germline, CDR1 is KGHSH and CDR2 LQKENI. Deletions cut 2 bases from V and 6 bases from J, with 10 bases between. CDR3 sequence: CASSPSVQDEKLFF. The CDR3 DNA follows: TGTGCCAGCTCACCATCTGTACAGGATGAAAAACTGTTTTTT.

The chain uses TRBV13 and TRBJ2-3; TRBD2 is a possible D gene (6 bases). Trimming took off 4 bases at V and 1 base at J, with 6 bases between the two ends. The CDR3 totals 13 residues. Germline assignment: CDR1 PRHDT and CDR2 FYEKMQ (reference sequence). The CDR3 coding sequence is TGTGCCAGCAGCTGGAGGGGCACAGATACGCAGTATTTT. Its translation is CASSWRGTDTQYF.

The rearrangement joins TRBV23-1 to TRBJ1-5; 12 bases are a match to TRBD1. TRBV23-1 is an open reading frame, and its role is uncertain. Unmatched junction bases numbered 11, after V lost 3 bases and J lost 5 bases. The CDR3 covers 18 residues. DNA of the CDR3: TGCGCCAGCAGTCAGGTAGACCGGGACAGGGGGCTTGATCAGCCCCAGCATTTT. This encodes CASSQVDRDRGLDQPQHF.

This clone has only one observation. DNA of the CDR3: TGTGCCAGCAGCTTATCTAGCGGGAGGCACGGCACAGATACGCAGTATTTT. This translates into CASSLSSGRHGTDTQYF. The chain has TRBV5-4 and TRBJ2-3; TRBD2 aligns across 11 bases. The CDR3 sequence is 17 residues long. With V trimmed by 2 bases and J by 1 base, 6 bases remained unmatched. CDR1 SGHNT and CDR2 YYREEE come from the germline V gene (reference sequence).

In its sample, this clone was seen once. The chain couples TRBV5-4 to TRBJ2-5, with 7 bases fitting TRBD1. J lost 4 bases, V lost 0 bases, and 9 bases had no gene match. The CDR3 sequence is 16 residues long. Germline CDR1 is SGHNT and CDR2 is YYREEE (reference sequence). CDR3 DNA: TGTGCCAGCAGCTTGGTACAGGGCAGGGGGAGAGAGACCCAGTACTTC. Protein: CASSLVQGRGRETQYF.

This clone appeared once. The CDR3 DNA follows: TGTGCCAGCATGGACAGGGGTTACGAGCAGTACTTC. Its protein is CASMDRGYEQYF. J is TRBJ2-7 and V is TRBV6-5, with 9 nucleotides matching TRBD1. CDR3 length equals 12 residues. CDR1 is MNHEY and CDR2 is SVGAGI in the germline V gene. V gave up 7 bases and J gave up 4 bases; unmatched junction bases: 2.

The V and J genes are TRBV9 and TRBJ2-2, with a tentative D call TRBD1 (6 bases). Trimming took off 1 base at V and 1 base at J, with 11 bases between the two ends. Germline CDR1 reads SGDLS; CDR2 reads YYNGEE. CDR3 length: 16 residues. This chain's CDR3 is CASSVTGRGNTGELFF. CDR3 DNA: TGTGCCAGCAGCGTAACCGGCAGGGGGAACACCGGGGAGCTGTTTTTT.

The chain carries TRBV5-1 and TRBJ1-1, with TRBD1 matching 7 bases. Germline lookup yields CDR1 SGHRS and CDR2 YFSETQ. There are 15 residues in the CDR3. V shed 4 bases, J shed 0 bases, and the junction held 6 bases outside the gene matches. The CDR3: CASSVGGGMNTEAFF. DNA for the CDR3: TGCGCCAGCAGCGTAGGGGGCGGGATGAACACTGAAGCTTTCTTT.

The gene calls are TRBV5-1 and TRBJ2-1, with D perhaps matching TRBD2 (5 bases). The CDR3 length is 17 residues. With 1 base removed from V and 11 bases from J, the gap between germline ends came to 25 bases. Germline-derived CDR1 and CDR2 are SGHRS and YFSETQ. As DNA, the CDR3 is TGCGCCAGCAGCTTGCTTCCTCTGAATGAAGGGCCGGGAAAGCAGTTCTTC. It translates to CASSLLPLNEGPGKQFF.

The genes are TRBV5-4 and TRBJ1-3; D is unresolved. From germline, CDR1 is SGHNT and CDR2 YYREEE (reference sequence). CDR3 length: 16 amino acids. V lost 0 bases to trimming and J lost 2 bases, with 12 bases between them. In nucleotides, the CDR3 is TGTGCCAGCAGCTTGGGGGCAGTCTCACCTGGAAACACCATATATTTT. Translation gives CASSLGAVSPGNTIYF.

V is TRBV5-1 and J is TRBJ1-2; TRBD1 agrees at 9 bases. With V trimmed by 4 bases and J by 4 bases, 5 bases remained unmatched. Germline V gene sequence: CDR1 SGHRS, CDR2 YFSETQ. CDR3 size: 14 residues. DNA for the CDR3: TGCGCCAGCAGCGCGGGGACAGGGTTCTATGGCTACACCTTC. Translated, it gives CASSAGTGFYGYTF.

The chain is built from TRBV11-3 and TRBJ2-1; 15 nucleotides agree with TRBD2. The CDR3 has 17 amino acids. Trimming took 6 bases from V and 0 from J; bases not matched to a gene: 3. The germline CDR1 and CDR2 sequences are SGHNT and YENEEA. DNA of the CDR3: TGTGCCAGCAGTCCGGGACTAGCGGGAGGCTCCTACAATGAGCAGTTCTTC. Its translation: CASSPGLAGGSYNEQFF. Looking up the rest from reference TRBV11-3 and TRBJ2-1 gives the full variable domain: EAGVVQSPRYKIIEKKQPVAFWCNPISGHNTLYWYLQNLGQGPELLIRYENEEAVDDSQLPKDRFSAERLKGVDSTLKIQPAELGDSAVYLCASSPGLAGGSYNEQFFGPGTRLTVL.

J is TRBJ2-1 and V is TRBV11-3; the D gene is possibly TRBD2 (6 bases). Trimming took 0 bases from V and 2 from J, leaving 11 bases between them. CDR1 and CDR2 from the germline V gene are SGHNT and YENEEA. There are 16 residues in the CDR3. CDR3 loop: CASSLDGGGTYNEQFF. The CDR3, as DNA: TGTGCCAGCAGCTTAGATGGGGGAGGTACCTACAATGAGCAGTTCTTC.

CDR3 nucleotide sequence: TGTGCCAGCAGTTTTGTCTACTATGGCTACACCTTC. This translates into CASSFVYYGYTF. The chain has TRBV12-3 or TRBV12-4 and TRBJ1-2; D gene ambiguous. V was pared by 3 bases and J by 3 bases, with 5 bases between. This CDR3 comprises 12 residues.

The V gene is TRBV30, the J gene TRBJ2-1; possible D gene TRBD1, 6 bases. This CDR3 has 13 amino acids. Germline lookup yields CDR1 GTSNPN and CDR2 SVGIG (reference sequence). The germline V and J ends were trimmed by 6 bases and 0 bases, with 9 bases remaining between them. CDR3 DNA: TGTGCCTGTACAGGGAGCTCCTACAATGAGCAGTTCTTC. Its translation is CACTGSSYNEQFF.